The sequence of this TCR beta chain was determined in a study of T cells after yellow fever vaccination. Study results and limitations: Contamination of FACS-sorted repertoires by abundant clonotypes from the bulk population could occur.

V shed 5 bases, J shed 4 bases, and the junction held 8 bases outside the gene matches. The CDR3 length is 17 residues. Per germline, CDR1 SGHTA and CDR2 FQGTGA. Generation of TCR cDNA used 5'RACE template switching (which added a universal primer site and UMIs). TCRdb re-analysed the 5' RACE reads in MiXCR, keeping a single row per CDR3 protein. This sample yields 150,000 to 200,000 distinct CDR3 sequences, of which approximately 6.2% are seen a single time; approximately 3% belongs to the top ten. This clonotype was counted many times. Its antigen is not identified. This specimen was CD4+ T cells sorted from PBMCs, taken on the day of the first yellow fever vaccination. This chain links TRBV7-3 with TRBJ2-1, with 13 bases matching TRBD2. The sequence derives from a man aged 18 to 30 who received the YFV17D yellow fever vaccine. The CDR3 DNA reads as TGTGCCAGCAGCCCCCCGGGACTAGCGGGGATGTACAATGAGCAGTTCTTC. It yields the protein CASSPPGLAGMYNEQFF.